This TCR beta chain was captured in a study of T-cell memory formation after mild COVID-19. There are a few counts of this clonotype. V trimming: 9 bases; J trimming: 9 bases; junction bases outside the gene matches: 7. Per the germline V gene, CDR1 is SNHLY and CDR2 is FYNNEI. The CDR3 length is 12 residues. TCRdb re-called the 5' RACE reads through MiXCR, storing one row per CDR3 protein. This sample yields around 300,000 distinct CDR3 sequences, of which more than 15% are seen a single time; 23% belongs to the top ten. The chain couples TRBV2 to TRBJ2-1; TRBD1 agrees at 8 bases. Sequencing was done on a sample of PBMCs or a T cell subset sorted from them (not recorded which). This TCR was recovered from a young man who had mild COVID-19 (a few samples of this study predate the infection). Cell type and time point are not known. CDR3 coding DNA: TGTGCCAGAGGACAGGGTGTAGGTGAGCAGTTCTTC. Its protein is CARGQGVGEQFF.